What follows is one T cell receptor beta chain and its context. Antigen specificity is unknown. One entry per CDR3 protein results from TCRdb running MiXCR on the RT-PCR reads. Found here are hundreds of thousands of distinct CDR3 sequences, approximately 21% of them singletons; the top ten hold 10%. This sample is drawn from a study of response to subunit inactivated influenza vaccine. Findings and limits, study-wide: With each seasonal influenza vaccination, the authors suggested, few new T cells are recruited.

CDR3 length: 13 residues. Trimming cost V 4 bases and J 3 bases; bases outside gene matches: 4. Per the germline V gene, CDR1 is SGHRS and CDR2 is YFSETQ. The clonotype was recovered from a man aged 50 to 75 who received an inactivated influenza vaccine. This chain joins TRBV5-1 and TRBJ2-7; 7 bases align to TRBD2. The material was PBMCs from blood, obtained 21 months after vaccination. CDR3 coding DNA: TGCGCCAGCAGCGACAGCGGGGTCTACGAGCAGTACTTC. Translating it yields CASSDSGVYEQYF. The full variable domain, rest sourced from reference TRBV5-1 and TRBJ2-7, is KAGVTQTPRYLIKTRGQQVTLSCSPISGHRSVSWYQQTPGQGLQFLFEYFSETQRNKGNFPGRFSGRQFSNSRSEMNVSTLELGDSALYLCASSDSGVYEQYFGPGTRLTVT.